Presented here are 2 T cell receptor beta chains from one specimen sequenced in a study of blood T cell repertoires in COVID-19. TCRdb's copy holds only in-frame clones and misses some; the assay was immunoSEQ multiplex PCR. Of around 200,000 clones listed, about 87% were seen once; the top ten hold about 6%. The sequencing sample was made of peripheral blood. These receptors were taken from a man in his 60s who had recovered from COVID-19.

The chain carries TRBV7-2 and TRBJ1-4; D gene uncertain. Germline CDR1 reads SGHTA; CDR2 reads FQGNSA. This CDR3 has 14 amino acids. The V gene lost 5 bases and the J gene lost 8 bases, with 15 bases spanning the gap. The CDR3 nucleotides are TGTGCCAGCAGCCCGCGCAGGTCGGGGGAAAAACTGTTTTTT. Amino acid sequence: CASSPRRSGEKLFF.

The chain is built from TRBV14 and TRBJ2-2; possible D gene TRBD2, 5 bases. Germline assignment: CDR1 SGHDN and CDR2 FVKESK. Trimming cost V 6 bases and J 0 bases, with 11 bases left between them. The CDR3 is made up of 15 amino acids. The CDR3 nucleotides read TGTGCCAGCAGGCCGCCCGGGGCGAACACCGGGGAGCTGTTTTTT. The encoded protein is CASRPPGANTGELFF.